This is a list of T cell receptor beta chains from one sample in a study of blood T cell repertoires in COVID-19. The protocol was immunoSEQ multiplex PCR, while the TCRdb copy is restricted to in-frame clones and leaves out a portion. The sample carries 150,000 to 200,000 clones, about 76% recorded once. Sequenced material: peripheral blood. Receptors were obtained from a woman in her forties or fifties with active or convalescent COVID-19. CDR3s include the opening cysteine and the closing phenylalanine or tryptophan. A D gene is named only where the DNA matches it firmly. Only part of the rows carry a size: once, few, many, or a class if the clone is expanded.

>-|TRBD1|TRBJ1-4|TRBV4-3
TGCGCCAGCAGCCAAGACAGGGGGACTCATAATGAAAAACTGTTTTTT
CASSQDRGTHNEKLFF
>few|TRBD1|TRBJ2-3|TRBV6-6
TGTGCCAGCAGTTACCCCGCGACAGGGGGTGCAGATACGCAGTATTTT
CASSYPATGGADTQYF
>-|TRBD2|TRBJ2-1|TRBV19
TGTGCCAGTAGTATAGGGGGGGGAGACAATGAGCAGTTCTTC
CASSIGGGDNEQFF
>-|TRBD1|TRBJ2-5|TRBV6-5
TGTGCCAGCGGGGGATCAGGGGGTGAGACCCAGTACTTC
CASGGSGGETQYF
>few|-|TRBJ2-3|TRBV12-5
TGTGCTAGTGGTCCCGGACTACCCACAGATACGCAGTATTTT
CASGPGLPTDTQYF
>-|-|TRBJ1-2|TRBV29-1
TGCAGCGTTGGATCACAGGGAGCCGGGGGCTACACCTTC
CSVGSQGAGGYTF
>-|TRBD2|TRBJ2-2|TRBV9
TGTGCCAGCAGCGTGAATCCAAGGACTAGTACCACCGGGGAGCTGTTTTTT
CASSVNPRTSTTGELFF
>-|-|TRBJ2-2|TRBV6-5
TGTGCCAGCAGCTCGAAGGGGGCCGGGGAGCTGTTTTTT
CASSSKGAGELFF
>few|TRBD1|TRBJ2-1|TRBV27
TGTGCCAGCAGTTTGATAACAGGGGGAATAATGAGGGAGTTCTTC
CASSLITGGIMREFF
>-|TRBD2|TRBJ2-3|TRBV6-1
TGTGCCAGCAGTGAAGTGGGTACTAGGGCGGGAGTCACAGATACGCAGTATTTT
CASSEVGTRAGVTDTQYF
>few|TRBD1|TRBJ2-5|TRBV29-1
TGCAGCGTTGGAGACAGGGGACGATATGAGACCCAGTACTTC
CSVGDRGRYETQYF
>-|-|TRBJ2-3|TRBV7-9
TGTGCCAGCACCGAGGGGGGGGGCACAGATACGCAGTATTTT
CASTEGGGTDTQYF
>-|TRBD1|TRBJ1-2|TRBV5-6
TGTGCCAGCAGCTTAAAGGGACAGGGAGGAGGCTACACCTTC
CASSLKGQGGGYTF
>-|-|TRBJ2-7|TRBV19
TGTGCCAGTAGTATAGACCCAGGGACCTACGAGCAGTACTTC
CASSIDPGTYEQYF
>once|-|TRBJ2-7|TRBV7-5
-
CVRSVGQGAREQYF
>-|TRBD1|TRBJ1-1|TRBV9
TGTGCCAGCAGGGGACAGGGGGGGAACACTGAAGCTTTCTTT
CASRGQGGNTEAFF
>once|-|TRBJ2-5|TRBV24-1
TGTGCCACCAGTGATCCGGGTACGGAGACCCAGTACTTC
CATSDPGTETQYF
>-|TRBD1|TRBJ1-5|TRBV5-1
TGCGCCAGCAGCTTCGGACAGGGTGGTCAGCCCCAGCATTTT
CASSFGQGGQPQHF
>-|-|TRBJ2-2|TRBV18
TGTGCCAGCTCACCGCTCCCGTCTACCACCGGGGAGCTGTTTTTT
CASSPLPSTTGELFF
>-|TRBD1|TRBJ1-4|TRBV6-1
TGTGCCAGCAGTGAATTGACAGGGGTGGAAAAACTGTTTTTT
CASSELTGVEKLFF
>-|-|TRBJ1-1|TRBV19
TGTGCCAGTAGTTTACAGGGACTAGGCACTGAAGCTTTCTTT
CASSLQGLGTEAFF
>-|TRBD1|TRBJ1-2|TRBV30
TGTGCCTGGAGTGTCTTTCAACAGGGGGAGGGAGAGCTGCAATATGGCTACACCTTC
CAWSVFQQGEGELQYGYTF
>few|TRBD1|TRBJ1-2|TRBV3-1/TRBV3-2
TGTGCCAGCAGCCCCCACAGGGGACAGCTCTATGGCTACACCTTC
CASSPHRGQLYGYTF
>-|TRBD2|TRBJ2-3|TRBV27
TGTGCCAGCATGGGGGCTAGCGGGGGCCGCCGGCCAGATACGCAGTATTTT
CASMGASGGRRPDTQYF